This record concerns one T cell receptor (beta chain) sequence. Its antigen is undetermined. Though probably carrying unrecorded immune exposures, donors were nominally healthy at sampling. PCR employed 60 Vbeta and 13 Jbeta primers. Measured with immunoSEQ multiplex PCR; TCRdb has only the in-frame clones, and not every one. The profile covers some 130,000 clones, with 79% appearing a single time and approximately 2% taken by the ten largest. This sample was taken from a study of cytomegalovirus exposure and HLA in healthy donors. The CDR3 runs to 16 residues. V was shortened by 3 bases and J by 0 bases, with 12 bases between the two germline ends. Germline CDR1 is LGHNA and CDR2 is YSLEER. Study conclusions and caveats: Sequencing depth roughly uniform across donors was assumed in presence/absence analyses. In a later analysis, an Asian-associated ancestry cluster reportedly showed fewer N-insertions than the roughly 650-donor mean. Earlier analysis looked at TCR beta V segments, and most were productive about 90% or about 30% of the time.

The receptor was isolated from a man aged 18 to 30 in good health and CMV-seronegative. This chain connects TRBV4-3 to TRBJ2-1; tentative D call: TRBD1 (6 bases). Material: PBMCs. CDR3 amino acids: CASSQTTGTSYNEQFF. DNA of the CDR3: TGCGCCAGCAGCCAGACCACAGGGACCTCCTACAATGAGCAGTTCTTC.